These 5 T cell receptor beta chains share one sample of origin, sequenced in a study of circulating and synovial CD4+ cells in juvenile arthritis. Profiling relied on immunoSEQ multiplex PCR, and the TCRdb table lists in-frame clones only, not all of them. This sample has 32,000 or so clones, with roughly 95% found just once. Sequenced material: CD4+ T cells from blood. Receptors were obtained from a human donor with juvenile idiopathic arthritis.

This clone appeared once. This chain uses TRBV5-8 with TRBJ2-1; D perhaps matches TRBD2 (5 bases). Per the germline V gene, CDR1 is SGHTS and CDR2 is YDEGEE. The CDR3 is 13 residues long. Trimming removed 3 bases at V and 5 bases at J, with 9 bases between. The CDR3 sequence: CASSSGLHNEQFF. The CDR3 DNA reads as TGTGCCAGCAGCTCCGGACTTCACAATGAGCAGTTCTTC.

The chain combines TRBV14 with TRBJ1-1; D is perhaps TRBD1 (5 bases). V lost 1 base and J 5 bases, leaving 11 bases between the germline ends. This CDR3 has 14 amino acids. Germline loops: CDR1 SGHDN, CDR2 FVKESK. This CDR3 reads CASSQVGGRTEAFF. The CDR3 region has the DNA TGTGCCAGCAGCCAAGTCGGGGGTAGGACTGAAGCTTTCTTT.

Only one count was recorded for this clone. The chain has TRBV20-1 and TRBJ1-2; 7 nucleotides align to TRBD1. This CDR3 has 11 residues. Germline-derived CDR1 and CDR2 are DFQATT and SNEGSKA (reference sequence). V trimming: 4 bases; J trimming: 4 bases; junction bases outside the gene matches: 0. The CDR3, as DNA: TGCAGTGCTACAGGGGGCTATGGCTACACCTTC. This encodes CSATGGYGYTF.

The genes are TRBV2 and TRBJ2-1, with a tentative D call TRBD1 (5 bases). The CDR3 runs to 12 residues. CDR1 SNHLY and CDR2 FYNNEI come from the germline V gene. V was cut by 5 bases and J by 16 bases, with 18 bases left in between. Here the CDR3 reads CASSPLQGLGFF. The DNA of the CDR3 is TGTGCCAGCAGTCCTTTGCAGGGTTTGGGTTTCTTC.

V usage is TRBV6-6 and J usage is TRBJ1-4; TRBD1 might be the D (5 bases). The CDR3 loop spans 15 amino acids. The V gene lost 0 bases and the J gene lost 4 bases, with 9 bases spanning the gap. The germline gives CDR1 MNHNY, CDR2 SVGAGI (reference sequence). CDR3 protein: CASSYSIQVNEKLFF. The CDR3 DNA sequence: TGTGCCAGCAGTTACTCGATACAGGTTAATGAAAAACTGTTTTTT.